The sequence of this TCR beta chain was determined in a study of T cells after yellow fever vaccination. Broader study findings: One caveat is that FACS-sorted repertoires could contain abundant clonotypes contaminating from the bulk population. Most clones from primary vaccination were detected again post-booster (around 95% CD4, 88% CD8). A faster peak, day 5 versus 15, was reached by the weaker secondary response.

Note on this clonotype: The target antigen is unknown.

TCRdb re-called the 5' RACE reads with MiXCR, one entry per CDR3 protein. This sample has 400,000 or so distinct CDR3 sequences, with approximately 18% found just once. Germline CDR1 and CDR2: SGHVS and FQNEAQ. The V and J ends lost 5 bases and 13 bases respectively, with 14 bases between them. The length of the CDR3 is 11 residues. The chain joins TRBV7-8 to TRBJ2-5; D remains ambiguous. The sequence came from a man younger than 35 who received the YFV17D yellow fever vaccine. The sequencing here drew on PBMCs, taken before the yellow fever booster vaccination. This chain's CDR3 is CASSPLVPGYF. The CDR3 DNA is TGTGCCAGCAGCCCCCTAGTCCCTGGGTACTTC. The variable domain in full, with the rest retrieved from reference TRBV7-8 and TRBJ2-5, is GAGVSQSPRYKVAKRGQDVALRCDPISGHVSLFWYQQALGQGPEFLTYFQNEAQLDKSGLPSDRFFAERPEGSVSTLKIQRTQQEDSAVYLCASSPLVPGYFGPGTRLLVL.